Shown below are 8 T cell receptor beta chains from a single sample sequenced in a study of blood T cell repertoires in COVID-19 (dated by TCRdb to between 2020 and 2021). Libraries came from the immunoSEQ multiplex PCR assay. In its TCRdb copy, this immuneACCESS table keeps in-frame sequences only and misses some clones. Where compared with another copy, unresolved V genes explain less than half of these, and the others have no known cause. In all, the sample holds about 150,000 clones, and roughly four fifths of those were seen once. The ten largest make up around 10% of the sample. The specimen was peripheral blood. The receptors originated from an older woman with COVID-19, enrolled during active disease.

The DNA of the CDR3 is TGTGCCAGCAGTGAACGGACAGGGCAGAATCAGCCCCAGCATTTT. Its protein is CASSERTGQNQPQHF. The chain combines TRBV6-1 with TRBJ1-5; 8 nucleotides align to TRBD1. The V segment lost 2 bases and the J segment 4 bases; nucleotides outside the gene matches: 4. Germline V gives CDR1 MNHNS, CDR2 SASEGT. This CDR3 has 15 residues.

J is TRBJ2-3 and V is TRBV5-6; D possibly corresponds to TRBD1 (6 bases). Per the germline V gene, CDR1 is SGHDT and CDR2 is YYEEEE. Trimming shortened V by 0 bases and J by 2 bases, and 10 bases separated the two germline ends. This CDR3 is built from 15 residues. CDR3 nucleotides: TGTGCCAGCAGCTTGGAACAGGGAAACACAGATACGCAGTATTTT. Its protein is CASSLEQGNTDTQYF.

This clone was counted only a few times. The CDR3 is CASSEPGQDNSPLHF. In DNA form, the CDR3 reads TGTGCCAGCAGCGAGCCGGGACAGGATAATTCACCCCTCCACTTT. The rearrangement joins TRBV7-3 to TRBJ1-6; the match to TRBD1 covers 8 bases. The CDR3 sequence is 15 residues long. CDR1 and CDR2 from the germline V gene are SGHTA and FQGTGA. J lost 5 bases, V lost 5 bases, and 5 bases had no gene match.

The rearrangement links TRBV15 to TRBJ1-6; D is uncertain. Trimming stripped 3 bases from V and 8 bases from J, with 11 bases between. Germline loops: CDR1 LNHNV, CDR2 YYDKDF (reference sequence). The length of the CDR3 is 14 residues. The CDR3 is CATSSPFRDSPLHF. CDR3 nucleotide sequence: TGTGCCACCAGCAGCCCCTTTAGAGATTCACCCCTCCACTTT. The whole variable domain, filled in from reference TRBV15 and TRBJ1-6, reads DAMVIQNPRYQVTQFGKPVTLSCSQTLNHNVMYWYQQKSSQAPKLLFHYYDKDFNNEADTPDNFQSRRPNTSFCFLDIRSPGLGDTAMYLCATSSPFRDSPLHFGNGTRLTVT.

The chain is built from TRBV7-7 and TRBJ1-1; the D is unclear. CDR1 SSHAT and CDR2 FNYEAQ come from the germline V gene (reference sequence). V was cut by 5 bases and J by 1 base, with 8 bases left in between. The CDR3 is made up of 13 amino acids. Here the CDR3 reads CASSPRGNTEAFF. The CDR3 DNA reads TGTGCCAGCAGCCCGCGGGGGAACACTGAAGCTTTCTTT.

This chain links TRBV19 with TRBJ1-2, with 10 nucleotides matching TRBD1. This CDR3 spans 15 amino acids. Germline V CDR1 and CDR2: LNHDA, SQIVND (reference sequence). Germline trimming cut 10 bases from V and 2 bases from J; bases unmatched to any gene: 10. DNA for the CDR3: TGTGCCACGGAGGACAGGGGGAGAAAAAACTATGGCTACACCTTC. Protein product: CATEDRGRKNYGYTF.

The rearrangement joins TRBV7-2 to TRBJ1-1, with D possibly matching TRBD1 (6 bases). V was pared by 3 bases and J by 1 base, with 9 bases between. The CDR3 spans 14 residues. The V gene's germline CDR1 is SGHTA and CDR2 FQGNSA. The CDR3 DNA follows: TGTGCCAGCAGCTTCAGGGGAACGAACACTGAAGCTTTCTTT. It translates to CASSFRGTNTEAFF. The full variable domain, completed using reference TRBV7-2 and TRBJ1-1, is GAGVSQSPSNKVTEKGKDVELRCDPISGHTALYWYRQSLGQGLEFLIYFQGNSAPDKSGLPSDRFSAERTGGSVSTLTIQRTQQEDSAVYLCASSFRGTNTEAFFGQGTRLTVV.

DNA for the CDR3: TGCGCCAGCAGCCCCCAGGGGGCGCCGGACTATGGCTACACCTTC. Translation: CASSPQGAPDYGYTF. The rearrangement uses TRBV5-1 and TRBJ1-2, with 8 nucleotides matching TRBD1. Germline V CDR1 and CDR2: SGHRS, YFSETQ. The CDR3 has 15 amino acids. The V and J ends lost 4 bases and 3 bases, in that order; junction bases with no gene match: 8.